This passage covers 2 T cell receptor beta chains from one sample sequenced in a study of CD8 T cells in Susac syndrome. After extraction with the RNeasy kit, roughly 0.45 to 1 ug of the RNA was reverse transcribed using random hexamers. TCRdb recomputed calls from the immunoSEQ multiplex PCR reads with MiXCR, one row per CDR3 protein. In the table there are about 440,000 distinct CDR3 sequences, approximately 85% of which are singletons. Source material: CD8+ T cells from PBMCs. The source is a human donor with multiple sclerosis.

Here the CDR3 reads CASSKEGYTGELFF. CDR3 DNA sequence: TGTGCCAGTAGTAAGGAGGGGTACACCGGGGAGCTGTTTTTT. This rearrangement joins TRBV19 to TRBJ2-2, with D possibly being TRBD2 (6 bases). CDR1 and CDR2 (germline): LNHDA, SQIVND (reference sequence). The length of the CDR3 is 14 residues. Between the trimmed V and J ends, which lost 4 bases and 3 bases, there was a span of 9 bases.

The rearrangement joins TRBV27 to TRBJ2-7; D is possibly TRBD2 (6 bases). The CDR3 is 16 amino acids. The germline V and J ends were trimmed by 5 bases and 2 bases, with 19 bases remaining between them. The V gene's germline CDR1 is MNHEY and CDR2 SMNVEV (reference sequence). The CDR3 reads CASSLLRARGAYEQYF. The CDR3 DNA follows: TGTGCCAGCAGTCTACTGCGGGCCCGCGGGGCCTACGAGCAGTACTTC.